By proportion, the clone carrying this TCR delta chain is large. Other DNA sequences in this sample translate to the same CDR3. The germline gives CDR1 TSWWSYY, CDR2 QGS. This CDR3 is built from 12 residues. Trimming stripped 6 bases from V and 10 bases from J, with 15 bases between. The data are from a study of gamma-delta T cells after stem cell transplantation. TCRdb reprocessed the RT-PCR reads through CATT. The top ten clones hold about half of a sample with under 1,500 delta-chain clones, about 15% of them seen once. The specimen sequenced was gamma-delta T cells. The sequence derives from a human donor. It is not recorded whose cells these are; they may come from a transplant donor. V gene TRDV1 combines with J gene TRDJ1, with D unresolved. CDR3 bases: TGTGCTCTTGGTCTATTCCCCCTTGGACTCATCTTT. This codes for CALGLFPLGLIF.